The clone carrying this TCR beta chain came up a few times. The antigen is undetermined. Quantitative 5'-RACE was performed with molecular barcodes, and it yielded the TCR beta libraries. One entry per CDR3 protein results from TCRdb running MiXCR on the 5' RACE reads. The sample shows 700,000 to 1,000,000 distinct CDR3 sequences, approximately 12% of them seen only once. Germline-derived CDR1 and CDR2 are SGHNT and YYREEE (reference sequence). This CDR3 contains 15 residues. V shed 5 bases and J shed 5 bases, with 17 bases lying between them. The entry originates in a study of CD8 T cells in ankylosing spondylitis. Regarding the study as a whole: Disease-associated clones were reportedly significantly overrepresented in matched ankylosing spondylitis synovial fluid. Characteristic of ankylosing spondylitis blood, it appeared, was a TCR beta motif comprising about 8 highly homologous variants. Prior literature has documented some motif variants in synovial fluid and blood from reactive arthritis. Disease-associated clonotypes exhibited CD8+ identity and were relatively infrequent in peripheral blood.

The TCR sequence derives from a male donor with ankylosing spondylitis. The V call is TRBV5-4, the J call TRBJ2-4; TRBD1 is a possible D gene (5 bases). Sequenced material: blood, either unsorted or a sorted T cell fraction (not recorded which). The CDR3 loop reads CASSITGLGENIQYF. The CDR3 nucleotides read TGTGCCAGCAGTATAACAGGTCTGGGCGAAAACATTCAGTACTTC. Full variable domain (outside the CDR3, taken from reference TRBV5-4 and TRBJ2-4): ETGVTQSPTHLIKTRGQQVTLRCSSQSGHNTVSWYQQALGQGPQFIFQYYREEENGRGNFPPRFSGLQFPNYSSELNVNALELDDSALYLCASSITGLGENIQYFGAGTRLSVL.